Listed below are T cell receptor beta chains from one sample, sequenced in a study of T-cell memory formation after mild COVID-19. A single record per CDR3 protein comes from TCRdb applying MiXCR to the 5' RACE reads. Seen here are about 560,000 distinct CDR3 sequences, roughly 21% observed once, and the top ten hold 7% to 9%. Sequencing was carried out using PBMCs or a T cell subset sorted from them (not recorded which). The receptor source for this set is an adult woman who had mild COVID-19 (a few samples of this study predate the infection). Cell type and time point are not known. Both conserved end residues are part of each CDR3. D genes are given only for firm matches. The size entry is marked missing in some rows and otherwise reads once, few, many or a size class.

clone size: NA
J gene: TRBJ2-1
D gene: TRBD1
V gene: TRBV11-2
CDR3 protein: CASSNVQGDRYNEQFF
CDR3 DNA: TGTGCCAGCAGCAACGTACAGGGGGATAGGTACAATGAGCAGTTCTTC

clone size: few
J gene: TRBJ2-3
D gene: NA
V gene: TRBV4-3
CDR3 protein: CASSQGLGSTDTQYF
CDR3 DNA: TGCGCCAGCAGCCAAGGCCTAGGAAGCACAGATACGCAGTATTTT

clone size: NA
J gene: TRBJ1-2
D gene: NA
V gene: TRBV21-1
CDR3 protein: CASTSDPAPQGYTF
CDR3 DNA: TGTGCCAGCACCTCAGACCCGGCCCCGCAGGGCTACACCTTC

clone size: NA
J gene: TRBJ1-2
D gene: TRBD1
V gene: TRBV7-6
CDR3 protein: CASSLLPGQSYGYTF
CDR3 DNA: TGTGCCAGCAGCTTGCTACCGGGACAGTCCTATGGCTACACCTTC

clone size: NA
J gene: TRBJ1-6
D gene: TRBD1
V gene: TRBV18
CDR3 protein: CASSLTSGTGVGNSPLHF
CDR3 DNA: TGTGCCAGCTCACTCACTTCCGGGACAGGGGTCGGAAATTCACCCCTCCACTTT

clone size: NA
J gene: TRBJ2-3
D gene: NA
V gene: TRBV5-4
CDR3 protein: CASSLSRLLTHTDTQYF
CDR3 DNA: TGTGCCAGCAGCTTGAGCAGGTTGTTAACCCACACAGATACGCAGTATTTT

clone size: few
J gene: TRBJ2-3
D gene: TRBD2
V gene: TRBV7-2
CDR3 protein: CASSLDGAGTSTDTQYF
CDR3 DNA: TGTGCCAGCAGCTTAGATGGAGCGGGGACTAGCACAGATACGCAGTATTTT

clone size: NA
J gene: TRBJ2-5
D gene: NA
V gene: TRBV7-8
CDR3 protein: CASGAQETQYF
CDR3 DNA: TGTGCCAGCGGGGCCCAAGAGACCCAGTACTTC

clone size: NA
J gene: TRBJ1-3
D gene: NA
V gene: TRBV5-1
CDR3 protein: CASSLGANPNSGNTIYF
CDR3 DNA: TGCGCCAGCAGCTTGGGGGCCAACCCAAACTCTGGAAACACCATATATTTT

clone size: NA
J gene: TRBJ1-4
D gene: TRBD1
V gene: TRBV10-3
CDR3 protein: CAISDPGQGYEKLFF
CDR3 DNA: TGTGCCATCAGTGACCCGGGACAGGGTTATGAAAAACTGTTTTTT

clone size: NA
J gene: TRBJ2-1
D gene: NA
V gene: TRBV30
CDR3 protein: CAWSVGGTSDNEQFF
CDR3 DNA: TGTGCCTGGAGTGTAGGGGGAACCTCGGACAATGAGCAGTTCTTC

clone size: NA
J gene: TRBJ1-1
D gene: NA
V gene: TRBV5-1
CDR3 protein: CASSLDRGLGTEAFF
CDR3 DNA: TGCGCCAGCAGCTTGGATCGGGGGCTCGGGACTGAAGCTTTCTTT

clone size: NA
J gene: TRBJ2-5
D gene: TRBD2
V gene: TRBV7-9
CDR3 protein: CASSRALSGSQETQYF
CDR3 DNA: TGTGCCAGCAGCCGAGCCCTTAGCGGGAGTCAAGAGACCCAGTACTTC

clone size: NA
J gene: TRBJ1-2
D gene: TRBD1
V gene: TRBV12-5
CDR3 protein: CASGTGGNYGYTF
CDR3 DNA: TGTGCTAGTGGCACAGGGGGCAACTATGGCTACACCTTC

clone size: NA
J gene: TRBJ2-1
D gene: NA
V gene: TRBV6-2/TRBV6-3
CDR3 protein: CASSHDLYNEQFF
CDR3 DNA: TGTGCCAGCAGCCACGACTTGTACAATGAGCAGTTCTTC

clone size: many
J gene: TRBJ1-2
D gene: NA
V gene: TRBV3-1
CDR3 protein: CASSTDNYGYTF
CDR3 DNA: TGTGCCAGCAGCACAGATAACTATGGCTACACCTTC

clone size: few
J gene: TRBJ2-3
D gene: NA
V gene: TRBV7-2
CDR3 protein: CASSLGRTVDTQYF
CDR3 DNA: TGTGCCAGCAGCTTAGGACGGACAGTAGATACGCAGTATTTT

clone size: NA
J gene: TRBJ2-1
D gene: NA
V gene: TRBV18
CDR3 protein: CASSTGTDIAGHYNEQFF
CDR3 DNA: TGTGCCAGCTCAACCGGGACAGATATAGCGGGACACTACAATGAGCAGTTCTTC

clone size: NA
J gene: TRBJ2-7
D gene: NA
V gene: TRBV29-1
CDR3 protein: CSVESVPYEQYF
CDR3 DNA: TGCAGCGTCGAGTCCGTCCCCTACGAGCAGTACTTC

clone size: NA
J gene: TRBJ2-2
D gene: NA
V gene: TRBV7-9
CDR3 protein: CASSTQDRNTGELFF
CDR3 DNA: TGTGCCAGCAGCACCCAGGACAGAAACACCGGGGAGCTGTTTTTT

clone size: few
J gene: TRBJ2-7
D gene: TRBD2
V gene: TRBV9
CDR3 protein: CASSPTSGSIHEQYF
CDR3 DNA: TGTGCCAGCAGCCCAACTAGCGGGAGTATCCACGAGCAGTACTTC

clone size: NA
J gene: TRBJ2-7
D gene: NA
V gene: TRBV4-1
CDR3 protein: CASSLQWGSNSYEQYF
CDR3 DNA: TGCGCCAGCAGCTTACAATGGGGGAGTAACTCCTACGAGCAGTACTTC

clone size: few
J gene: TRBJ2-4
D gene: TRBD2
V gene: TRBV6-1
CDR3 protein: CASRPGGPYIQYF
CDR3 DNA: TGTGCCAGCAGACCGGGGGGGCCCTACATTCAGTACTTC